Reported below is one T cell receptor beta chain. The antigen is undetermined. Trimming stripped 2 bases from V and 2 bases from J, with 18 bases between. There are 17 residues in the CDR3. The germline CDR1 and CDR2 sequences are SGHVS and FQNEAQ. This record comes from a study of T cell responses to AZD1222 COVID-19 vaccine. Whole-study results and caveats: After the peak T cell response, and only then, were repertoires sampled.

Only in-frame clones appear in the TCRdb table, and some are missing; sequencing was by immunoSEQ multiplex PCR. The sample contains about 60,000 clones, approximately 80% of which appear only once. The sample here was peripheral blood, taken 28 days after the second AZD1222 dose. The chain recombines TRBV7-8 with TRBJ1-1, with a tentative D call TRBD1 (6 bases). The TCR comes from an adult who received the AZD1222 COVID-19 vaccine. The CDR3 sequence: CASSLRFTGIPNTEAFF. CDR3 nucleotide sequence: TGTGCCAGCAGCTTACGTTTTACAGGGATTCCAAACACTGAAGCTTTCTTT.